Following are 12 T cell receptor beta chains from one sample sequenced in a study of cytotoxic CD8 clonotypes in ibrutinib-treated CLL. The protocol was immunoSEQ multiplex PCR, while the TCRdb copy is restricted to in-frame clones and leaves out a portion. Of 300,000 to 400,000 clones listed, 67% are singletons. The source material was PBMCs, sampled after 36 months of ibrutinib treatment. The receptors come from a human donor with chronic lymphocytic leukemia.

The V gene is TRBV6-5, the J gene TRBJ2-1; unclear D gene. The CDR3 sequence is 13 residues long. The germline gives CDR1 MNHEY, CDR2 SVGAGI. Trimming removed 2 bases from V and 9 bases from J, with 11 bases in between. The CDR3 bases are TGTGCCAGCAGTTACCAGACCGTGGGTGAGCAGTTCTTC. Its translation: CASSYQTVGEQFF.

The CDR3 DNA sequence: TGCGCCAGCAGCCAACTTTGGAGGCAGGGACTAGCGGCAACCGGGGAGCTGTTTTTT. Translating gives CASSQLWRQGLAATGELFF. V and J are TRBV4-1 and TRBJ2-2, with TRBD2 matching 11 bases. The germline V gene has CDR1 MGHRA and CDR2 YSYEKL. This CDR3 has 19 amino acids. J lost 5 bases, V lost 2 bases, and 13 bases had no gene match.

The chain employs TRBV20-1 and TRBJ2-1, with D possibly TRBD1 on 5 matching bases. Germline V CDR1 and CDR2: DFQATT, SNEGSKA (reference sequence). There are 10 residues in the CDR3. V shed 6 bases and J shed 8 bases, with 8 bases lying between them. The CDR3 loop is CSASGYEQFF. CDR3 sequence (DNA): TGCAGTGCCTCAGGGTATGAGCAGTTCTTC.

The rearrangement links TRBV28 to TRBJ2-3, with 9 bases identical to TRBD2. CDR1 MDHEN and CDR2 SYDVKM come from the germline V gene. With 6 bases clipped from V and 1 base from J, the junction kept 5 bases outside the gene matches. This CDR3 comprises 15 residues. In DNA form, the CDR3 reads TGTGCCAGCAGACGCCGACTAGCGGGCACAGATACGCAGTATTTT. Amino acids: CASRRRLAGTDTQYF.

V and J are TRBV27 and TRBJ2-7; 7 bases map to TRBD2. Germline CDR1 and CDR2: MNHEY and SMNVEV (reference sequence). V gave up 5 bases and J gave up 3 bases; unmatched junction bases: 10. The CDR3 is 15 residues long. The CDR3 region is CASSTAGGSFYEQYF. DNA of the CDR3: TGTGCCAGCAGTACCGCTGGCGGGAGCTTCTACGAGCAGTACTTC.

This chain connects TRBV5-1 to TRBJ1-2; a possible D gene is TRBD1 (6 bases). CDR1 SGHRS and CDR2 YFSETQ come from the germline V gene. The CDR3 has 14 amino acids. V lost 3 bases and J 4 bases, leaving 13 bases between the germline ends. CDR3 DNA: TGCGCCAGCAGCTATAACCAGGGGAGCTATGGCTACACCTTC. This gives the protein CASSYNQGSYGYTF.

The rearrangement uses TRBV5-4 and TRBJ1-6, with TRBD1 matching over 12 bases. Germline loops: CDR1 SGHNT, CDR2 YYREEE (reference sequence). V gave up 3 bases and J gave up 8 bases; unmatched junction bases: 6. The CDR3 consists of 16 residues. This CDR3 reads CASSWGQGASDSPLHF. CDR3 sequence (DNA): TGTGCCAGCAGCTGGGGACAGGGGGCCTCGGATTCACCCCTCCACTTT.

This clone was seen a single time. V is TRBV7-8 and J is TRBJ2-7; D possibly corresponds to TRBD1 (6 bases). CDR3 length: 13 residues. Germline V gene data show CDR1 as SGHVS and CDR2 as FQNEAQ. V was shortened by 5 bases and J by 2 bases, with 10 bases between the two germline ends. DNA for the CDR3: TGTGCCAGCAGCCTCAGGGACACCTACGAGCAGTACTTC. Protein: CASSLRDTYEQYF.

This clone was seen a handful of times. The CDR3 reads CATQGASVGELFF. Here the CDR3 DNA reads TGTGCCACACAGGGGGCATCAGTCGGGGAGCTGTTTTTT. The rearrangement uses TRBV2 and TRBJ2-2; 9 positions agree with TRBD1. J was trimmed by 7 bases and V by 10 bases; bases with no gene match: 7. The CDR3 is 13 residues long. The germline V gene encodes CDR1 SNHLY and CDR2 FYNNEI.

This sequence joins TRBV5-1 and TRBJ1-1, with D perhaps matching TRBD1 (5 bases). CDR3 length: 14 amino acids. Deletions cut 4 bases from V and 1 base from J, with 11 bases between. Germline V gene sequence: CDR1 SGHRS, CDR2 YFSETQ. The CDR3 region has the DNA TGCGCCAGCAGCCGCGTACAGGCGAACACTGAAGCTTTCTTT. Protein product: CASSRVQANTEAFF.

This clone was counted once. The V and J genes are TRBV14 and TRBJ2-3; D perhaps matches TRBD2 (6 bases). Trimming pared 0 bases from V and 3 bases from J, leaving 13 bases between. Germline lookup yields CDR1 SGHDN and CDR2 FVKESK. This CDR3 spans 16 amino acids. This CDR3 is CASSQDLRGGTDTQYF. As DNA, the CDR3 is TGTGCCAGCAGCCAAGATTTAAGGGGAGGTACAGATACGCAGTATTTT.

The rearrangement uses TRBV29-1 and TRBJ2-1, with 11 bases lining up with TRBD1. Germline CDR1 and CDR2: SQVTM and ANQGSEA. CDR3 size: 14 residues. V shed 5 bases and J 9 bases; nucleotides not matched to a gene: 9. The CDR3 reads CSVPYWTGGPEQFF. The CDR3 DNA reads as TGCAGCGTTCCCTACTGGACAGGGGGCCCTGAGCAGTTCTTC.